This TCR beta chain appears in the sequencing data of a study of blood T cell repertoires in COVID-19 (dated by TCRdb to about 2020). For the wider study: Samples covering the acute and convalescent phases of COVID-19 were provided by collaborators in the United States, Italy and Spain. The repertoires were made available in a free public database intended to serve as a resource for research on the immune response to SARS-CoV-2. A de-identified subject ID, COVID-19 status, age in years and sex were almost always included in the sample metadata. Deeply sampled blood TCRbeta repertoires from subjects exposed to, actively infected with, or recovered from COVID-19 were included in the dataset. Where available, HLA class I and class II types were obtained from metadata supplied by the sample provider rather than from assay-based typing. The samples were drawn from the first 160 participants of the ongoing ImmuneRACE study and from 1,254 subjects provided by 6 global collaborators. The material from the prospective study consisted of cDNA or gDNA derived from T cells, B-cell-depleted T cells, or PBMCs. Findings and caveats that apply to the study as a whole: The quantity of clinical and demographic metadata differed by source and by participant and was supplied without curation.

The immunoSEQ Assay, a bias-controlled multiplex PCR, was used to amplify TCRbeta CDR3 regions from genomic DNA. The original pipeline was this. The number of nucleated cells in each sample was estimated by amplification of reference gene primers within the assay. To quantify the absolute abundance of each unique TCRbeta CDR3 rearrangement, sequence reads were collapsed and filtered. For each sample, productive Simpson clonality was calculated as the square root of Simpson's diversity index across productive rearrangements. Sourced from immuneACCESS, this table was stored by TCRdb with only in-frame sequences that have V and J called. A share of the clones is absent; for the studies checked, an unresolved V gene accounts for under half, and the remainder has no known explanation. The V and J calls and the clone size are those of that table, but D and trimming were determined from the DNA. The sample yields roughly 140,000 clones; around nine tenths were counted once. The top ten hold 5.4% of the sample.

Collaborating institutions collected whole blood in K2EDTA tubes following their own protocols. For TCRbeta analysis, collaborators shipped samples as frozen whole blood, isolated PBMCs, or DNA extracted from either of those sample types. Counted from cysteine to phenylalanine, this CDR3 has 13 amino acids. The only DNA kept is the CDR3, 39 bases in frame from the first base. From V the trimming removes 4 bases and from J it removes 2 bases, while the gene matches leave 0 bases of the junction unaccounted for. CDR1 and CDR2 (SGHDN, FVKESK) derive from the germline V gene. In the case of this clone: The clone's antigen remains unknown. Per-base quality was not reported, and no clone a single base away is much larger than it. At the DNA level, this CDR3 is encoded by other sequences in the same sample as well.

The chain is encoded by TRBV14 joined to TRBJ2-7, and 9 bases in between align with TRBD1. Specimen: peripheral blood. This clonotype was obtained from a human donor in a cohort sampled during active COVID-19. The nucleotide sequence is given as TGTGCCAGCAGCCGGGACAGGGCCTACGAGCAGTACTTC. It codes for CASSRDRAYEQYF. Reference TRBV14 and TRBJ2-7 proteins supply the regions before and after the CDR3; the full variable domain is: EAGVTQFPSHSVIEKGQTVTLRCDPISGHDNLYWYRRVMGKEIKFLLHFVKESKQDESGMPNNRFLAERTGGTYSTLKVQPAELEDSGVYFCASSRDRAYEQYFGPGTRLTVT.